These T cell receptor beta chains were read from a single sample in a study of OX40 agonist ivuxolimab in advanced cancers. Data came from immunoSEQ multiplex PCR; TCRdb stores just in-frame clones and leaves some out. The sample holds around 95,000 clones; about 89% are singletons and the top ten take around 0.15%. This material consisted of CD4+ or CD8+ T cells sorted from blood, taken in a trial of the OX40 agonist ivuxolimab. All receptors come from an adult with an advanced solid tumor such as melanoma, head and neck, liver or kidney cancer. CDR3s leave out the opening cysteine and the closing phenylalanine or tryptophan. A D gene is named only where the DNA matches it firmly.

d_call v_call cdr3_aa
- TRBV19 ASRTVALAKNIQY
TRBD1 TRBV2 ASSRTGRSTDTQY
- TRBV29-1 SVSENYGYT
TRBD2 TRBV7-7 ASSLGGGSNEQF
TRBD2 TRBV19 ASSPGLAGVEQF
- TRBV6-5 ASSYSRRAGTGELF
TRBD1 TRBV29-1 SAVGQGSYEQY
TRBD1 TRBV18 ASSPAGQWSEKLF
- TRBV10-2 ASSVGGPQGGTEAF
TRBD1 TRBV5-1 ASSLAGTGSYEQY
- TRBV11-3 ASSLGGDNEQF
TRBD2 TRBV4-2 ASSSLAGARETQY
- TRBV19 ASSTAGRGQKVNEQY
- TRBV11-1 ASSPRSATDTQY
- TRBV5-1 ASSSGTTGRTDTQY
- TRBV11-2 ASSPLSGLEAF
TRBD1 TRBV19 ASTFGTVGEKLF
- TRBV9 ASSVQPGTYNEQF
TRBD1 TRBV10-3 AISSTGGGTPNSPLH
TRBD1 TRBV7-6 ASSRRGQGAPYEQY
- TRBV6-5 ACQTRSNGYT
- TRBV19 ASRPLGADTQY